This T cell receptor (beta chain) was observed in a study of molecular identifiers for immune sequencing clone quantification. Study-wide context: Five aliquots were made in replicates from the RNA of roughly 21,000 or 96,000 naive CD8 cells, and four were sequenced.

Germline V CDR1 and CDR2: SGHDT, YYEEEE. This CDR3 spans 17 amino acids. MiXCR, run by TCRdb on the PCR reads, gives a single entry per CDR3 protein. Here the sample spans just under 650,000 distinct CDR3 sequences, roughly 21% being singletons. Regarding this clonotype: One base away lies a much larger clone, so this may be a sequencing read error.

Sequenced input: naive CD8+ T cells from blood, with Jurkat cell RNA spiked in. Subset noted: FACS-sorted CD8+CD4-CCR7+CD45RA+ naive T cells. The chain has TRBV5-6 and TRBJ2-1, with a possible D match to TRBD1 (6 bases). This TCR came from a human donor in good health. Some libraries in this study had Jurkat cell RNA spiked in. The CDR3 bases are TGTGCCAGCAGCTCCCTAACCCAGGGGTTATCCTACAATGAGCAGTCCTTC. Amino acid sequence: CASSSLTQGLSYNEQSF.